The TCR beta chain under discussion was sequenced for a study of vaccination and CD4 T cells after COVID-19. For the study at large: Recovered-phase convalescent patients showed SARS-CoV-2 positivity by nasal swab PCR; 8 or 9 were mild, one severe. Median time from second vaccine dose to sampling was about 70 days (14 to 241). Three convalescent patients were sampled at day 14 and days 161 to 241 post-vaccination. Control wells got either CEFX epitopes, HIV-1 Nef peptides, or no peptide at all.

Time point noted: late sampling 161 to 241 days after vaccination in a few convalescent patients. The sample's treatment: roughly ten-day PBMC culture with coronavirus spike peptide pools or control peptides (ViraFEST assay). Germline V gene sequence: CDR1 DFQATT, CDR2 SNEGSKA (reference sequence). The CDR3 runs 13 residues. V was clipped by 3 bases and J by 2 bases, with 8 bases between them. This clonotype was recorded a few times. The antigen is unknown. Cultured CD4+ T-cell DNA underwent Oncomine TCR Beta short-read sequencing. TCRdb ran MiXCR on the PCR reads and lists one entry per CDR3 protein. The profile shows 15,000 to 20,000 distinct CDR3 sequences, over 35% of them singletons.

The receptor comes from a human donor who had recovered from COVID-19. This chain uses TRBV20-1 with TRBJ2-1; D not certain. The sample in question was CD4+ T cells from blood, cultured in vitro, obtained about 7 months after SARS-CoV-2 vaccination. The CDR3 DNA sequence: TGCAGTGCTAGCGGGCTAGCCTACAATGAGCAGTTCTTC. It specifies CSASGLAYNEQFF.